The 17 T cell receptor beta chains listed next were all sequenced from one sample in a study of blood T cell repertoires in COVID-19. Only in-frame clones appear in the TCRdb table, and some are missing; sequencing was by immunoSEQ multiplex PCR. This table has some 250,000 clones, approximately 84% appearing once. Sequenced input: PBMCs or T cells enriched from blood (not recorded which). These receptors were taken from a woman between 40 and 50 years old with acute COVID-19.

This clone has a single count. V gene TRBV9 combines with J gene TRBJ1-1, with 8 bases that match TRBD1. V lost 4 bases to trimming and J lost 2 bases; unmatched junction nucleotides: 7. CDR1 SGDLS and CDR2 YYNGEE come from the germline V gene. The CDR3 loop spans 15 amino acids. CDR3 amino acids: CASSTDRGPNTEAFF. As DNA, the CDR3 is TGTGCCAGCAGCACCGACAGGGGCCCCAACACTGAAGCTTTCTTT.

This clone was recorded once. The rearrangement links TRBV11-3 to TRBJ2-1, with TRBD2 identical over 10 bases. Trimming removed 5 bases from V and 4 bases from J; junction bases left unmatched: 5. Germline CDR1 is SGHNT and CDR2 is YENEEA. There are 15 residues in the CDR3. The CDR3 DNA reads TGTGCCAGCAGCCCAGGACTAGCGGAGTACAATGAGCAGTTCTTC. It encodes CASSPGLAEYNEQFF. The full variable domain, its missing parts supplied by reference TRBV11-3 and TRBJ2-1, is EAGVVQSPRYKIIEKKQPVAFWCNPISGHNTLYWYLQNLGQGPELLIRYENEEAVDDSQLPKDRFSAERLKGVDSTLKIQPAELGDSAVYLCASSPGLAEYNEQFFGPGTRLTVL.

This CDR3 is CASKRANQGYSNQPQHF. CDR3 nucleotide sequence: TGTGCCAGTAAAAGGGCCAATCAGGGATATAGCAATCAGCCCCAGCATTTT. The V and J genes are TRBV19 and TRBJ1-5; D possibly corresponds to TRBD1 (5 bases). The germline V gene has CDR1 LNHDA and CDR2 SQIVND (reference sequence). V dropped 7 bases and J dropped 0 bases, with 19 bases sitting between them. The CDR3 covers 17 residues.

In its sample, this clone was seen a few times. Here the CDR3 DNA reads TGTGCCAGCAGCGTAGGGGATTACAGGGTTGGACTAGCAGGGGACTACGAGCAGTACTTC. Translated: CASSVGDYRVGLAGDYEQYF. V and J are TRBV9 and TRBJ2-7; TRBD2 matches 8 bases. Losses at the gene ends were 0 bases for V and 3 bases for J; bases not matched to a gene: 20. The CDR3 is made up of 20 amino acids. Germline-derived CDR1 and CDR2 are SGDLS and YYNGEE. The variable domain in full, with the rest retrieved from reference TRBV9 and TRBJ2-7, is DSGVTQTPKHLITATGQRVTLRCSPRSGDLSVYWYQQSLDQGLQFLIQYYNGEERAKGNILERFSAQQFPDLHSELNLSSLELGDSALYFCASSVGDYRVGLAGDYEQYFGPGTRLTVT.

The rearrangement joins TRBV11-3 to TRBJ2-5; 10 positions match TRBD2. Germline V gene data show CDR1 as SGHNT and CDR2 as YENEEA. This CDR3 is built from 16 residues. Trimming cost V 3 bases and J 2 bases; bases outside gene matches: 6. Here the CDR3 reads CASSLGLALGQETQYF. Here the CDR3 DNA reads TGTGCCAGCAGCTTGGGACTAGCGTTGGGGCAAGAGACCCAGTACTTC. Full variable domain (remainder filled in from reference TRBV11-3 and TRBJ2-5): EAGVVQSPRYKIIEKKQPVAFWCNPISGHNTLYWYLQNLGQGPELLIRYENEEAVDDSQLPKDRFSAERLKGVDSTLKIQPAELGDSAVYLCASSLGLALGQETQYFGPGTRLLVL.

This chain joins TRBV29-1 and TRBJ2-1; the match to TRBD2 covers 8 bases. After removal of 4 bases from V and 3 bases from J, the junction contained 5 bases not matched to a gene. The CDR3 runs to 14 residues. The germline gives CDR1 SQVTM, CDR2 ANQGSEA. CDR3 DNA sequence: TGCAGCGTTGTAAGCGGGAGTGGCTACAATGAGCAGTTCTTC. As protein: CSVVSGSGYNEQFF.

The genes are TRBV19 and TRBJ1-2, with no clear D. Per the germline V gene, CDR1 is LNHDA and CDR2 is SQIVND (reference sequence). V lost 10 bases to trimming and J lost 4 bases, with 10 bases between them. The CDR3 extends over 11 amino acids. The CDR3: CATRRGYGYTF. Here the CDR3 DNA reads TGTGCCACCCGGCGGGGCTATGGCTACACCTTC.

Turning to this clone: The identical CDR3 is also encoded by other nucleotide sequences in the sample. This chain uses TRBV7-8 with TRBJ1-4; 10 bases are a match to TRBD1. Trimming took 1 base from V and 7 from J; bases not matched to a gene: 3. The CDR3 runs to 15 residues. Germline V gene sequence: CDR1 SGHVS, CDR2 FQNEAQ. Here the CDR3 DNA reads TGTGCCAGCAGCTTAGTGACAGGGGGCCTTGAAAAACTGTTTTTT. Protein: CASSLVTGGLEKLFF.

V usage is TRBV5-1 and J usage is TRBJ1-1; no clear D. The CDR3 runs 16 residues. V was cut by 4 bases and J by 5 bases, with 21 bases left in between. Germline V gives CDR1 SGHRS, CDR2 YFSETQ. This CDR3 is CASSPGDREFGTEAFF. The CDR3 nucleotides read TGCGCCAGCAGCCCCGGAGATCGGGAATTCGGGACTGAAGCTTTCTTT.

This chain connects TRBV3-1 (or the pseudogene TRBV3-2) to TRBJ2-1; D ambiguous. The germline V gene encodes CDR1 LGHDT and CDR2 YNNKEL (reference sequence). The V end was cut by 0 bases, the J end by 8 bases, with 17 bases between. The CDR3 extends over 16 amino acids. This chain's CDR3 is CASSQEWPTINDEQFF. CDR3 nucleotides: TGTGCCAGCAGCCAAGAGTGGCCAACGATAAACGATGAGCAGTTCTTC.

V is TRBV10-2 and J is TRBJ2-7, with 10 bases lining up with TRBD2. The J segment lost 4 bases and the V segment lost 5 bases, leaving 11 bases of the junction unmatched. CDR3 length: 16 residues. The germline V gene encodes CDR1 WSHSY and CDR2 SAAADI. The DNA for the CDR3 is TGCGCCAGCAGTCTGGTTACTAGCGGGATAAGTTACGAGCAGTACTTC. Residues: CASSLVTSGISYEQYF.

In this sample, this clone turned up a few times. CDR3 residues: CASSSPWLAGGSNEQFF. The CDR3 nucleotides are TGTGCCAGCAGCTCCCCGTGGCTAGCGGGAGGGAGCAATGAGCAGTTCTTC. The J gene is TRBJ2-1, the V gene TRBV7-9; 12 nucleotides agree with TRBD2. J was trimmed by 6 bases and V by 4 bases; bases with no gene match: 10. CDR1 and CDR2 from the germline V gene are SEHNR and FQNEAQ (reference sequence). The CDR3 is 17 residues long.

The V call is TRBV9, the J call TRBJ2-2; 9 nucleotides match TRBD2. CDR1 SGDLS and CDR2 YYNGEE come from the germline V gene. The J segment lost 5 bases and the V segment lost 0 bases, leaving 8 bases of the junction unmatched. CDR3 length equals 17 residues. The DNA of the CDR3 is TGTGCCAGCAGCGTAGAGCTAGCGGGACCGAGAACCGGGGAGCTGTTTTTT. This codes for CASSVELAGPRTGELFF. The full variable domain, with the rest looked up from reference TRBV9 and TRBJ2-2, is DSGVTQTPKHLITATGQRVTLRCSPRSGDLSVYWYQQSLDQGLQFLIQYYNGEERAKGNILERFSAQQFPDLHSELNLSSLELGDSALYFCASSVELAGPRTGELFFGEGSRLTVL.

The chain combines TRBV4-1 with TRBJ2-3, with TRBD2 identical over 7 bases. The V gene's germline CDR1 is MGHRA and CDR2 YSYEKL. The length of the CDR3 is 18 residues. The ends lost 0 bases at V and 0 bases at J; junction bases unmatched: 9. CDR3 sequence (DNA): TGCGCCAGCAGCCAAGATCCTAGCGGCGTATTTAGCACAGATACGCAGTATTTT. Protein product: CASSQDPSGVFSTDTQYF.

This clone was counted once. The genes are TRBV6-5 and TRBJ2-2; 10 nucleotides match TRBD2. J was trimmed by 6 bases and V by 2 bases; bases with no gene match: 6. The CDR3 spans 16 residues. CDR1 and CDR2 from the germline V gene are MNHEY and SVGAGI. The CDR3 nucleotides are TGTGCCAGCAGTTACCGACTAGCGGGCGGGGCCGGGGAGCTGTTTTTT. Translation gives CASSYRLAGGAGELFF.

CDR3 DNA sequence: TGTGCCAGCAGTGAATATGCGCCTAAAATCTACGAGCAGTACTTC. Amino acids: CASSEYAPKIYEQYF. The chain couples TRBV25-1 to TRBJ2-7; D call uncertain. Per germline, CDR1 MGHDK and CDR2 SYGVNS. This CDR3 comprises 15 residues. Trimming took 0 bases from V and 3 from J, leaving 12 bases between them.

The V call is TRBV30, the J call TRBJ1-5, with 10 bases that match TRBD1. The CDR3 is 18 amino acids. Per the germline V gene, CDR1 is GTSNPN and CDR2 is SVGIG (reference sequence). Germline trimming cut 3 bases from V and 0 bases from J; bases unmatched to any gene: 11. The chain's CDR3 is CAWSHDRGPPGSNQPQHF. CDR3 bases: TGTGCCTGGAGCCACGACAGGGGGCCTCCGGGTAGCAATCAGCCCCAGCATTTT.